What follows is one TCR beta chain and its context. Its antigen is not known. Sequencing was performed with immunoSEQ multiplex PCR; in TCRdb, only in-frame clones are kept and a portion is missing. This sample carries under 600,000 clones, 80% to 90% of them seen once, and the ten largest clones take around 1.6%. The data originate from a study of Ad26.COV2.S vaccination and SARS-CoV-2 variants. Overall study results and limits: CD8+ and CD4+ T cells specific for spike reportedly responded with substantial breadth after vaccination.

Stated treatment: roughly 18 received Ad26.COV2.S at low or high dose, single or two shots; roughly five received placebo; per-sample allocation not given. The investigators took samples on day 63 after the first vaccine or placebo injection. The CDR3 totals 14 residues. The V gene's germline CDR1 is LNHDA and CDR2 SQIVND (reference sequence). V was clipped by 10 bases and J by 5 bases, with 17 bases between them. The source is a person between 18 and 59 years old who received the Ad26.COV2.S COVID-19 vaccine or a placebo. Sequences were derived from peripheral blood, sampled in a trial of Ad26.COV2.S vaccine versus placebo. The chain is built from TRBV19 and TRBJ2-2, with unresolved D. The CDR3 nucleotides read TGTGCCACCGGGTCCGGGTGGGGAACCGGGGAGCTGTTTTTT. Translated: CATGSGWGTGELFF.